The 17 T cell receptor beta chains presented below share a single source sample, sequenced in a study of T-cell reconstitution after alpha-beta-depleted transplantation in children. Unique molecular identifiers were incorporated when the TCRbeta library was constructed. One entry per CDR3 protein, called by TCRdb with MiXCR from the PCR reads. The table includes 550,000 to 600,000 distinct CDR3 sequences, around 23% detected once. The sample was PBMCs, mostly from graft donor cells, taken 360 days after TCRalphabeta/CD19-depleted stem cell transplant. These receptors were obtained from a boy in the first two years of life who had a stem cell transplant for acute myeloid leukemia, so the T cells may come from the graft donor.

This sequence joins TRBV6-5 and TRBJ2-7; the match to TRBD1 covers 7 bases. The CDR3 runs to 14 residues. Unmatched junction bases numbered 2, after V lost 0 bases and J lost 3 bases. Looked up from germline, CDR1 is MNHEY and CDR2 is SVGAGI. The CDR3, as DNA: TGTGCCAGCAGTTACTCATACAGGGGCTACGAGCAGTACGTC. Translated: CASSYSYRGYEQYV.

The sample holds many counts of this clonotype. The V call is TRBV20-1, the J call TRBJ2-5, with 7 bases matching TRBD2. The CDR3 sequence is 14 residues long. The germline V gene has CDR1 DFQATT and CDR2 SNEGSKA (reference sequence). Trimming removed 1 base from V and 7 bases from J; junction bases left unmatched: 9. CDR3 sequence: CSARGPGTKGTQYF. The CDR3 DNA follows: TGCAGTGCTAGAGGACCCGGGACTAAAGGGACCCAGTACTTC.

CDR3: CSANAGTGDGYTF. CDR3 in DNA: TGCAGTGCTAACGCCGGGACAGGGGACGGCTACACCTTC. The chain recombines TRBV20-1 with TRBJ1-2; TRBD1 matches at 10 bases. CDR3 length: 13 residues. The V gene's germline CDR1 is DFQATT and CDR2 SNEGSKA (reference sequence). V lost 4 bases, J lost 8 bases, and 7 bases stayed unmatched.

This clonotype has a count of ten or more. The rearrangement links TRBV20-1 to TRBJ2-1, with 8 bases lining up with TRBD1. CDR3 length: 14 amino acids. Germline V gives CDR1 DFQATT, CDR2 SNEGSKA (reference sequence). Trimming removed 4 bases from V and 5 bases from J; junction bases left unmatched: 7. CDR3 sequence reads: CSATFGTGDNEQFF. The CDR3 DNA reads as TGCAGTGCTACGTTCGGGACAGGCGACAATGAGCAGTTCTTC.

A few counts support this clonotype. The chain is built from TRBV25-1 and TRBJ2-2; tentative D call: TRBD1 (5 bases). The CDR3 consists of 13 residues. With 4 bases removed from V and 5 bases from J, the gap between germline ends came to 8 bases. CDR1 is MGHDK and CDR2 is SYGVNS in the germline V gene. CDR3 nucleotides: TGTGCCAGCAGTGCCAGGGATACCGGGGAGCTGTTTTTT. Translation: CASSARDTGELFF.

The chain links TRBV7-6 to TRBJ2-1, with TRBD1 identical over 8 bases. J lost 10 bases, V lost 6 bases, and 17 bases had no gene match. This CDR3 has 16 residues. CDR1 and CDR2 (germline): SGHVS, FNYEAQ. The CDR3 sequence is CASSSSGTGRGAEQFF. The CDR3 nucleotides are TGTGCCAGCAGTTCCTCAGGGACAGGCCGGGGCGCGGAGCAGTTCTTC.

This clonotype was detected many times. The chain employs TRBV6-5 and TRBJ1-2; 7 positions agree with TRBD1. This CDR3 spans 15 amino acids. In germline, CDR1 is MNHEY, CDR2 SVGAGI. J lost 4 bases, V lost 4 bases, and 9 bases had no gene match. The CDR3 here is CASSLPGQAPYGYTF. The CDR3 coding sequence is TGTGCCAGCAGTTTACCCGGACAGGCACCCTATGGCTACACCTTC.

V is TRBV11-3 and J is TRBJ2-1; D unresolved. CDR3 length equals 19 residues. Deletions cut 3 bases from V and 4 bases from J, with 25 bases between. Germline V gene lookup returns CDR1 SGHNT and CDR2 YENEEA. The CDR3 DNA sequence: TGTGCCAGCAGCTTCCGAAAGCTCCCTTGGGGAATTAGGTACAATGAGCAGTTCTTC. Protein product: CASSFRKLPWGIRYNEQFF.

This clonotype was recorded many times. This chain joins TRBV27 and TRBJ1-2; D is possibly TRBD1 (5 bases). CDR1 and CDR2 (germline): MNHEY, SMNVEV (reference sequence). CDR3 length: 15 amino acids. Trimming removed 5 bases at V and 7 bases at J, with 20 bases between. In DNA, the CDR3 is TGTGCCAGCAGTGCGTCCCCGACAGAGCGGTTTGGCTACACCTTC. Translation: CASSASPTERFGYTF.

This rearrangement joins TRBV7-2 to TRBJ1-1; 9 bases map to TRBD1. The CDR3 has 14 residues. Germline V gives CDR1 SGHTA, CDR2 FQGNSA. Germline trimming cut 6 bases from V and 4 bases from J; bases unmatched to any gene: 6. In nucleotides, the CDR3 is TGTGCCAGCAGGTCAAACAGGGGGCTCACTGAAGCTTTCTTT. Encoded protein: CASRSNRGLTEAFF.

In its sample, this clonotype was seen many times. This chain links TRBV28 with TRBJ2-6, with D perhaps matching TRBD1 (7 bases). The CDR3 loop spans 16 amino acids. CDR1 and CDR2 from the germline V gene are MDHEN and SYDVKM. V was trimmed by 8 bases and J by 0 bases, leaving 14 bases between them. The DNA for the CDR3 is TGTGCCAGCGCGGGGACAGCCCACTCTGGGGCCAACGTCCTGACTTTC. It codes for CASAGTAHSGANVLTF. Based on the CDR3 plus reference TRBV28 and TRBJ2-6, the full variable domain is DVKVTQSSRYLVKRTGEKVFLECVQDMDHENMFWYRQDPGLGLRLIYFSYDVKMKEKGDIPEGYSVSREKKERFSLILESASTNQTSMYLCASAGTAHSGANVLTFGAGSRLTVL.

At least ten counts were recorded for this clonotype. This chain links TRBV7-9 with TRBJ2-2; D is undetermined. V lost 5 bases, J lost 2 bases, and 9 bases lay in between. This CDR3 comprises 14 residues. The germline gives CDR1 SEHNR, CDR2 FQNEAQ (reference sequence). For the CDR3, the DNA is TGTGCCAGCAGCCCGCGCGGTAACACCGGGGAGCTGTTTTTT. This gives the protein CASSPRGNTGELFF.

This clonotype was observed a handful of times. The gene calls are TRBV12-3 or TRBV12-4 and TRBJ1-6; TRBD1 matches 8 bases. With V trimmed by 4 bases and J by 10 bases, 9 bases remained unmatched. The CDR3 has 15 amino acids. Here the CDR3 reads CASSSSTGAVSPLHF. DNA of the CDR3: TGTGCCAGCAGTTCGTCGACAGGGGCTGTCTCACCCCTCCACTTT.

The CDR3 loop is CASSQPGQGAVEQYF. The CDR3 DNA reads as TGTGCCAGCTCACAACCGGGACAGGGGGCGGTCGAGCAGTACTTC. The V call is TRBV18, the J call TRBJ2-7; 12 bases fit TRBD1. CDR1 is KGHSH and CDR2 is LQKENI in the germline V gene. The CDR3 extends over 15 amino acids. With V trimmed by 4 bases and J by 6 bases, 7 bases remained unmatched.

This chain uses TRBV7-9 with TRBJ2-1, with TRBD2 as a possible D gene (6 bases). V lost 1 base, J lost 8 bases, and 12 bases lay in between. This CDR3 is built from 14 residues. Germline V gene data show CDR1 as SEHNR and CDR2 as FQNEAQ (reference sequence). The CDR3 DNA reads as TGTGCCAGCAGCTTAGACGGGGGTAGGGATGAGCAGTTCTTC. Amino acids: CASSLDGGRDEQFF.

This clonotype showed up just a few times. This chain links TRBV12-3 or TRBV12-4 with TRBJ2-3, with TRBD1 as a possible D gene (6 bases). V dropped 3 bases and J dropped 1 base, with 14 bases sitting between them. The CDR3 is 16 amino acids. The CDR3 reads CASSFGGSLGTDTQYF. CDR3 DNA: TGTGCCAGCAGTTTTGGGGGCTCCCTCGGCACAGATACGCAGTATTTT.

The V gene is TRBV20-1, the J gene TRBJ2-2; D might be TRBD1 or TRBD2, each matching 5 bases. V was cut by 6 bases and J by 4 bases, with 21 bases left in between. There are 16 residues in the CDR3. Germline CDR1 DFQATT, CDR2 SNEGSKA (reference sequence). CDR3 DNA sequence: TGCAGTGCACAACGGGGTCGTGACAGACTCACCGGGGAGCTGTTTTTT. Translation: CSAQRGRDRLTGELFF.